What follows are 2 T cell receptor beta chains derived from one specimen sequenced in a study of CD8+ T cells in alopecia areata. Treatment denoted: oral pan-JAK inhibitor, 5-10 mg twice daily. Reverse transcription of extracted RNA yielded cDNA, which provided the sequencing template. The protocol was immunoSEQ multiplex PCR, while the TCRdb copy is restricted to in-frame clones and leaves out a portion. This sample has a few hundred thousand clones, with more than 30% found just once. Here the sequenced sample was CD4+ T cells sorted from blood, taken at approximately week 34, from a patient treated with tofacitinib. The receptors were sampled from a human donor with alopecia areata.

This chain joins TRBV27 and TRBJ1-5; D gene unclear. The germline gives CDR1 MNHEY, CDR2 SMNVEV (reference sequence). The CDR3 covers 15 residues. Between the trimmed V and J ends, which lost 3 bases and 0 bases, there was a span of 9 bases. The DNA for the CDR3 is TGTGCCAGCAGTTTTACCAAGTATAGCAATCAGCCCCAGCATTTT. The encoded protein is CASSFTKYSNQPQHF.

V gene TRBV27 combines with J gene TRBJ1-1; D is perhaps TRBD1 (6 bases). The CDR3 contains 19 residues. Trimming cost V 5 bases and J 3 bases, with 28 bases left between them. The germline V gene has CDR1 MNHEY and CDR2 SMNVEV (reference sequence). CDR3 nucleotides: TGTGCCAGCAGTCCGAATTCTTTCAGGGGTTGGGGGACGGACACTGAAGCTTTCTTT. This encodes CASSPNSFRGWGTDTEAFF.